This paragraph covers one T cell receptor beta chain sequence. The specificity of this receptor is unknown. Base qualities are missing; no much larger clone stands one base away. The sample belongs to a study of regulatory T cells in long-lasting Graves disease (dated by TCRdb to the early 2020s). In terms of the full investigation: Persistent Graves' disease was defined as antithyroid drug treatment for over 5 years with persistently positive TSH receptor autoantibodies. Persistent Graves' disease patients were compared with newly diagnosed Graves' disease patients by peripheral blood TCR sequencing and RNA sequencing. A total of roughly 35 samples underwent TCR sequencing: about 13 from persistent and approximately 20 from newly diagnosed Graves' disease patients. Persistent Graves' disease patients in the clinical cohort had taken antithyroid drugs for approximately ten years on average. The study took place in China and was registered as a clinical trial.

Library preparation used multiplex PCR. The sequencer listed for this sample is Illumina HiSeq 4000. iRepertoire HTBI primers and Arm-PCR amplification of CDR3 regions were used to construct TCR beta libraries. Before sequencing, the PCR products went through gel purification. The authors' analysis ran thus. A total of 62 TRBV and some 15 TRBJ segments were identified across samples and were used for gene usage analysis of CDR3 amino acid clonotypes. Filtered high-quality paired reads were merged into contigs using COPE and FqMerger. BLAST was used to align contigs to IMGT TRBV, TRBD and TRBJ reference genes, and CDR3 was defined according to IMGT. Highly expanded clones were defined as clonotypes with a frequency above 0.1%. Shannon entropy served as the measure of repertoire diversity, while the Gini coefficient captured V-J evenness. Clonotypes shared by more than one individual were considered public. TCRdb took the public reads, trimmed them with fastp at Q25, ran MiXCR for clone calling and kept in-frame beta chains. Merged by CDR3 protein, the rows form single entries marked with the most common genes and DNA. The V and J calls follow TCRdb's processing rather than the paper's. The sample has 430,000 or so distinct CDR3 sequences on record, around a fifth of them singletons. The ten biggest clones cover 14% of the sample.

This specimen's time point label, interpreted: persistent/refractory GD, antithyroid drugs over 5 years with positive TRAb. RNA was extracted from PBMCs in TRIzol for both TCR sequencing and RNA sequencing. The diagnosis of Graves' disease followed American Thyroid Association guidelines. Patients were recruited from an endocrinology department in Xi'an, China. From each patient, about 9 milliliters of peripheral blood was collected into an EDTA anticoagulant tube. Ficoll Paque Plus density gradient separation was used to isolate PBMCs, and no further T cell sorting was done. An Agilent 2100 Bioanalyzer and agarose gel were used to check RNA quality, and a NanoDrop 2000 was used to measure RNA concentration. On the study overall, not on this receptor specifically: Persistent Graves' disease patients showed lower TCR Shannon entropy and fewer highly expanded clones than newly diagnosed patients, suggesting clonal expansion. The authors noted that the small sample size was a limitation that may lower accuracy. More public clonotypes were shared among persistent patients (around 2,600) than among newly diagnosed patients (just under 1,000). Because the primary lesion, thyroid tissue, could not be accessed, the study looked at peripheral blood alone. Sequencing and analysis were restricted to the TCR beta chain.

The TCR comes from a female donor with Graves disease. The starting material was peripheral blood mononuclear cells (PBMCs), obtained when the disease was refractory, from a patient treated with antithyroid drugs.

The nucleotide sequence reads as follows: TGCAGCGTTGCAGAGAGGGAAGATACGCAGTATTTT. It codes for CSVAEREDTQYF. The V and J segments used are TRBV29-1 and TRBJ2-3, and TRBD2 may be the D gene, going by 5 matching bases. Relative to germline, V is 4 bases shorter and J is 5 bases shorter, with 10 bases between their ends. The CDR3, from cysteine to phenylalanine, totals 12 residues. The kept DNA is CDR3 alone, 36 bases in frame from the first base. Based on the germline V gene, the CDR1 and CDR2 sequences are SQVTM and ANQGSEA.